This entry lists 24 T cell receptor beta chains sequenced from one sample in a study of OX40 agonist ivuxolimab in advanced cancers. The protocol was immunoSEQ multiplex PCR, while the TCRdb copy is restricted to in-frame clones and leaves out a portion. The sample holds about 100,000 clones; about four fifths are singletons and the top ten take roughly 5%. Sequenced material: CD4+ or CD8+ T cells sorted from blood, taken in a trial of the OX40 agonist ivuxolimab. The source is an adult with an advanced solid tumor such as melanoma, head and neck, liver or kidney cancer.

The chain joins TRBV10-1 to TRBJ1-1; D might be TRBD1 (5 bases). The CDR3 is made up of 16 amino acids. With 0 bases removed from V and 1 base from J, the gap between germline ends came to 12 bases. Germline values: CDR1 WNHNN, CDR2 SYGVQD (reference sequence). This CDR3 is CASSESGGVRNTEAFF. In DNA form, the CDR3 reads TGCGCCAGCAGTGAGTCGGGAGGGGTAAGGAACACTGAAGCTTTCTTT.

The rearrangement uses TRBV5-5 and TRBJ2-3; 10 positions match TRBD1. With 3 bases clipped from V and 0 bases from J, the junction kept 7 bases outside the gene matches. The CDR3 covers 17 residues. Germline loops: CDR1 SGHKS, CDR2 YYEKEE (reference sequence). The CDR3 reads CASSSIGQGGSTDTQYF. CDR3 nucleotide sequence: TGTGCCAGCAGCTCAATTGGACAGGGGGGGAGCACAGATACGCAGTATTTT.

J is TRBJ2-3 and V is TRBV11-3; D not certain. CDR1 and CDR2 from the germline V gene are SGHNT and YENEEA. CDR3 length equals 13 residues. V dropped 0 bases and J dropped 1 base, with 2 bases sitting between them. CDR3: CASSLDGTDTQYF. The DNA of the CDR3 is TGTGCCAGCAGCTTAGACGGCACAGATACGCAGTATTTT.

The chain is built from TRBV7-8 and TRBJ2-7; D is tentatively TRBD1 or TRBD2 (6 bases each). Germline CDR1 SGHVS, CDR2 FQNEAQ. CDR3 size: 16 residues. V lost 2 bases and J 4 bases, leaving 18 bases between the germline ends. The CDR3 nucleotides read TGTGCCAGCAGCTTATGGGGGGCTAGCGCCGTATACGAGCAGTACTTC. Its protein is CASSLWGASAVYEQYF.

As to this clone: Within the sample, other DNA sequences also encode this same CDR3. The chain is built from TRBV5-1 and TRBJ1-3, with TRBD1 identical over 7 bases. With V trimmed by 2 bases and J by 1 base, 3 bases remained unmatched. Germline V lookup: CDR1 SGHRS, CDR2 YFSETQ. The CDR3 has 15 residues. The CDR3 protein is CASSFGTVSGNTIYF. DNA of the CDR3: TGCGCCAGCAGCTTCGGGACAGTTTCTGGAAACACCATATATTTT.

This clone was seen just once. The chain is built from TRBV4-2 and TRBJ1-1, with D uncertain. Trimming shortened V by 0 bases and J by 4 bases, and 9 bases separated the two germline ends. The CDR3 consists of 14 residues. Germline values: CDR1 LGHNA, CDR2 YNFKEQ. For the CDR3, the DNA is TGTGCCAGCAGCCAAGATCCCAGAGGCACTGAAGCTTTCTTT. Translating it yields CASSQDPRGTEAFF.

CDR3 in amino acids: CAWSALAGGSTDTQYF. Here the CDR3 DNA reads TGTGCCTGGAGTGCCCTAGCGGGGGGCAGCACAGATACGCAGTATTTT. The chain recombines TRBV30 with TRBJ2-3, with 11 nucleotides matching TRBD2. The CDR3 consists of 16 residues. V lost 1 base to trimming and J lost 0 bases; unmatched junction nucleotides: 3. Germline V gene lookup returns CDR1 GTSNPN and CDR2 SVGIG (reference sequence).

The chain joins TRBV6-5 to TRBJ1-1, with 11 bases matching TRBD1. The trim removed 0 bases at V and 5 bases at J, leaving 5 bases unmatched. The CDR3 has 16 residues. Germline V gene lookup returns CDR1 MNHEY and CDR2 SVGAGI. CDR3 in DNA: TGTGCCAGCAGTTACTCGATAGGGACAGGGGGAACTGAAGCTTTCTTT. Translating gives CASSYSIGTGGTEAFF.

V is TRBV4-2 and J is TRBJ2-1, with 12 bases that match TRBD2. This CDR3 region has 17 residues. V was clipped by 4 bases and J by 4 bases; unmatched bases: 8. Germline CDR1 and CDR2: LGHNA and YNFKEQ. The CDR3 DNA reads TGTGCCAGCAGCCTGTCCCTAGCGGGGGGGACTTACAATGAGCAGTTCTTC. Amino acids: CASSLSLAGGTYNEQFF.

The chain couples TRBV5-1 to TRBJ1-2; 8 bases align to TRBD1. This CDR3 has 13 amino acids. J was trimmed by 6 bases and V by 4 bases; bases with no gene match: 5. CDR1 and CDR2 from the germline V gene are SGHRS and YFSETQ. This CDR3 reads CASSKDRVDGYTF. CDR3 bases: TGCGCCAGCAGCAAGGACAGGGTGGATGGCTACACCTTC.

The chain recombines TRBV6-1 with TRBJ2-1; D not resolved. Germline CDR1 is MNHNS and CDR2 is SASEGT. The CDR3 sequence is 11 residues long. The V and J ends lost 3 bases and 9 bases respectively, with 6 bases between them. CDR3 residues: CASSDKVEQFF. CDR3 in DNA: TGTGCCAGCAGTGATAAGGTTGAGCAGTTCTTC.

J is TRBJ1-2 and V is TRBV10-2; 9 bases agree with TRBD1. With V trimmed by 2 bases and J by 2 bases, 9 bases remained unmatched. The CDR3 spans 17 residues. Germline CDR1 reads WSHSY; CDR2 reads SAAADI. The CDR3 protein is CASSEQGRGTGNYGYTF. The CDR3 DNA follows: TGCGCCAGCAGTGAGCAAGGGAGAGGGACAGGGAACTATGGCTACACCTTC.

J is TRBJ2-3 and V is TRBV11-2, with TRBD1 matching 7 bases. CDR3 length: 18 residues. The trim removed 7 bases at V and 2 bases at J, leaving 18 bases unmatched. CDR1 and CDR2 from the germline V gene are SGHAT and FQNNGV. CDR3 nucleotide sequence: TGTGCCAGCACATCGTTTACATGGCAGGGGGAAGACACAGATACGCAGTATTTT. Translating gives CASTSFTWQGEDTDTQYF.

The chain joins TRBV27 to TRBJ2-1; TRBD2 matches 8 bases. The CDR3 contains 15 residues. Unmatched junction bases numbered 6, after V lost 6 bases and J lost 2 bases. Germline loops: CDR1 MNHEY, CDR2 SMNVEV (reference sequence). CDR3 bases: TGTGCCAGCAGCCTAATAGCGGGGCCCTACAATGAGCAGTTCTTC. It specifies CASSLIAGPYNEQFF.

V and J are TRBV2 and TRBJ2-3; D gene uncertain. Germline CDR1 is SNHLY and CDR2 is FYNNEI. V lost 5 bases, J lost 6 bases, and 15 bases lay in between. CDR3 size: 14 residues. CDR3 nucleotides: TGTGCCAGCAGTCCGGGTCCCTCAGTGGATACGCAGTATTTT. Amino acid sequence: CASSPGPSVDTQYF.

V gene TRBV29-1 combines with J gene TRBJ1-1; a possible D gene is TRBD1 (5 bases). The length of the CDR3 is 13 residues. V was clipped by 5 bases and J by 0 bases, with 10 bases between them. In germline, CDR1 is SQVTM, CDR2 ANQGSEA. The CDR3 DNA reads TGCAGCGTTACCGGACACATGAACACTGAAGCTTTCTTT. It codes for CSVTGHMNTEAFF.

CDR3 region: CASSGAGANVLTF. DNA for the CDR3: TGTGCCAGTAGCGGTGCTGGGGCCAACGTCCTGACTTTC. The gene calls are TRBV19 and TRBJ2-6; D remains ambiguous. The germline V gene has CDR1 LNHDA and CDR2 SQIVND (reference sequence). Deletions cut 6 bases from V and 2 bases from J, with 5 bases between. The CDR3 contains 13 residues.

This clone has only a few counts. The rearrangement links TRBV2 to TRBJ1-6; 7 bases agree with TRBD1. V dropped 6 bases and J dropped 5; count of bases not matched to a gene: 7. The CDR3 contains 15 residues. CDR1 is SNHLY, CDR2 FYNNEI, per germline. This chain's CDR3 is CASRLTGTNNSPLHF. DNA for the CDR3: TGTGCCAGCAGGTTGACAGGGACGAATAATTCACCCCTCCACTTT. The variable domain in full, with the rest retrieved from reference TRBV2 and TRBJ1-6, is EPEVTQTPSHQVTQMGQEVILRCVPISNHLYFYWYRQILGQKVEFLVSFYNNEISEKSEIFDDQFSVERPDGSNFTLKIRSTKLEDSAMYFCASRLTGTNNSPLHFGNGTRLTVT.

This rearrangement joins TRBV6-5 to TRBJ2-7, with 10 bases aligning to TRBD2. The CDR3 has 15 amino acids. After removal of 3 bases from V and 2 bases from J, the junction contained 4 bases not matched to a gene. Germline loops: CDR1 MNHEY, CDR2 SVGAGI. The CDR3 DNA sequence: TGTGCCAGCAGTTATACACTAGCGGGAACCTACGAGCAGTACTTC. This sequence encodes CASSYTLAGTYEQYF.

The chain carries TRBV7-9 and TRBJ2-7; 7 nucleotides match TRBD2. CDR3 length: 14 amino acids. The germline V gene encodes CDR1 SEHNR and CDR2 FQNEAQ (reference sequence). The junction had 10 bases not matched to a gene; V was cut back by 5 bases and J by 6 bases. The CDR3 protein is CASSPGGPSGEQYF. DNA for the CDR3: TGTGCCAGCAGCCCCGGAGGGCCTAGCGGCGAGCAGTACTTC.

The genes are TRBV27 and TRBJ2-7; D is uncertain. The CDR3 totals 12 residues. Trimming shortened V by 4 bases and J by 4 bases, and 8 bases separated the two germline ends. Germline CDR1 reads MNHEY; CDR2 reads SMNVEV (reference sequence). The CDR3, as DNA: TGTGCCAGCAGTTCAACCGTTTACGAGCAGTACTTC. This translates into CASSSTVYEQYF.

This clone was detected a few times. This rearrangement joins TRBV11-2 to TRBJ2-3; D gene uncertain. This CDR3 has 13 amino acids. Germline assignment: CDR1 SGHAT and CDR2 FQNNGV. Trimming shortened V by 5 bases and J by 4 bases, and 10 bases separated the two germline ends. DNA for the CDR3: TGTGCCAGCAGCCGAGCCCCGCCAGATACGCAGTATTTT. It yields the protein CASSRAPPDTQYF.

This chain connects TRBV9 to TRBJ2-2; maybe TRBD1 (5 bases). The length of the CDR3 is 14 residues. The germline gives CDR1 SGDLS, CDR2 YYNGEE. Trimming removed 1 base from V and 6 bases from J, with 10 bases in between. Written as DNA, the CDR3 is TGTGCCAGCAGCGTATATTGGGGCGCCGGGGAGCTGTTTTTT. It yields the protein CASSVYWGAGELFF.

The chain links TRBV5-6 to TRBJ2-3; D is uncertain. Germline CDR1 and CDR2: SGHDT and YYEEEE. V lost 7 bases and J lost 0, with 3 bases in between. There are 11 residues in the CDR3. CDR3 DNA: TGTGCCAGCGGGAGCACAGATACGCAGTATTTT. Translated, it gives CASGSTDTQYF. The full variable domain, in which reference TRBV5-6 and TRBJ2-3 provide the parts outside the CDR3, is DAGVTQSPTHLIKTRGQQVTLRCSPKSGHDTVSWYQQALGQGPQFIFQYYEEEERQRGNFPDRFSGHQFPNYSSELNVNALLLGDSALYLCASGSTDTQYFGPGTRLTVL.